This T cell receptor (beta chain) originates from a study of response to subunit inactivated influenza vaccine. TCRdb reanalysed the RT-PCR reads using MiXCR and keeps one entry per CDR3 protein. Of about 570,000 distinct CDR3 sequences detected, around 10% appear once; the ten largest clones hold around 10%. V was pared by 2 bases and J by 0 bases, with 34 bases between. Germline V CDR1 and CDR2: SGHRS, YFSETQ. This CDR3 has 23 residues. These records were also assigned to another study, of T cells expressing NK-cell markers. This second study says: cDNA encoding TCR beta was synthesized via 5'RACE template switching incorporating UMIs. The study drew TCR beta repertoires from sorted CD3+CD56+NKG2C+, CD3+CD56+NKG2C- and CD3+CD56-NKG2C+ T cells. The contribution of dominant NKG2C+ clonotypes to CD8+ T cells in a handful of donors was roughly 1.0-8%. One observes that, in a handful of donors, these clonotypes were also the leading ones within the CD3+CD56-NKG2C+ fraction.

This TCR came from a man aged 50 to 60 who received an inactivated influenza vaccine. The sample was PBMCs from blood, taken on the day of vaccination. This chain uses TRBV5-1 with TRBJ2-3; either TRBD1 or TRBD2 may supply D (5 bases each). In DNA form, the CDR3 reads TGCGCCAGCAGCTTACTCCCACGACAGTTCCTAGCACGGCCCGATCATAGCACAGATACGCAGTATTTT. Its translation is CASSLLPRQFLARPDHSTDTQYF.